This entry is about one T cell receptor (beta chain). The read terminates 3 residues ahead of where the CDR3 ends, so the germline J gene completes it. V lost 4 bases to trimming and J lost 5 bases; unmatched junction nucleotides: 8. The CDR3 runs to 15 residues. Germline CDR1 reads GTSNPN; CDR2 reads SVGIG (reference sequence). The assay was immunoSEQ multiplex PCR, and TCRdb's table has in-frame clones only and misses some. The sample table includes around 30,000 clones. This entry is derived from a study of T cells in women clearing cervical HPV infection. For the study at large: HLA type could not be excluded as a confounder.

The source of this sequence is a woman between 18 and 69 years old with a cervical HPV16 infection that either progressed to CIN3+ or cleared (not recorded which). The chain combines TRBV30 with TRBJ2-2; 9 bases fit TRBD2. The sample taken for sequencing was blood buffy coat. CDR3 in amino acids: CAWKVGLATTGELFF. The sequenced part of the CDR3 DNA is TGTGCCTGGAAGGTGGGACTAGCTACGACCGGGGAG. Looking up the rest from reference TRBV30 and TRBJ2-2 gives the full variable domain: SQTIHQWPATLVQPVGSPLSLECTVEGTSNPNLYWYRQAAGRGLQLLFYSVGIGQISSEVPQNLSASRPQDRQFILSSKKLLLSDSGFYLCAWKVGLATTGELFFGEGSRLTVL.